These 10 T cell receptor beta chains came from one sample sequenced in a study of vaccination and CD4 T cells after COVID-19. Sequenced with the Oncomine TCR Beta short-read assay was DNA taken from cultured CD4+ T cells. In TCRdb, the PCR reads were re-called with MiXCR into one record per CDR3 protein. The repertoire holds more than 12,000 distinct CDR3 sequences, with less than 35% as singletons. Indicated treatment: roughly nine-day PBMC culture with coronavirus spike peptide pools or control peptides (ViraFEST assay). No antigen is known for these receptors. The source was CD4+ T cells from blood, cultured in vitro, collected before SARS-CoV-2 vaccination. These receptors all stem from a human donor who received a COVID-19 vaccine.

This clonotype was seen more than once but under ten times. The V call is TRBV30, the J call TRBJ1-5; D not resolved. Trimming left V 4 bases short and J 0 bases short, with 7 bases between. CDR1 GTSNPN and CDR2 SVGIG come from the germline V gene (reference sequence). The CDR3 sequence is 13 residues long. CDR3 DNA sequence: TGTGCCTGGAATTACCGTAGCAATCAGCCCCAGCATTTT. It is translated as CAWNYRSNQPQHF.

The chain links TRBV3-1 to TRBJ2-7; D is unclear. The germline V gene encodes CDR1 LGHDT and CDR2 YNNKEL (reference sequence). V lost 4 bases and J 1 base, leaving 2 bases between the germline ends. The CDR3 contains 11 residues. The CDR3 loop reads CASSRSYEQYF. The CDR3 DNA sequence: TGTGCCAGCAGCCGATCCTACGAGCAGTACTTC.

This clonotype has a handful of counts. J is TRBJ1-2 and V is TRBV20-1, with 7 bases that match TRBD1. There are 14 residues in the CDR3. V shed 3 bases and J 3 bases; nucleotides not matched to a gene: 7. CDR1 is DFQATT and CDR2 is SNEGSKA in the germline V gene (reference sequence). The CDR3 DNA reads TGCAGTGCTAGCCCCCTACAGGGGTACTATGGCTACACCTTC. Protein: CSASPLQGYYGYTF.

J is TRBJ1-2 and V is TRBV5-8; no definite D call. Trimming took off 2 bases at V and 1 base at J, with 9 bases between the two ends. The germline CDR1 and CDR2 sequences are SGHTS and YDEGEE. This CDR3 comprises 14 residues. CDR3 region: CASSLQPFNYGYTF. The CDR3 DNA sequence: TGTGCCAGCAGCTTACAACCCTTTAACTATGGCTACACCTTC.

CDR3 in DNA: TGTGCCAGCAGTAGACTAGCGGGGGGCCTCACAGATACGCAGTATTTT. Its protein product is CASSRLAGGLTDTQYF. The chain employs TRBV6-1 and TRBJ2-3; TRBD2 matches 13 bases. The CDR3 covers 16 residues. Germline CDR1 MNHNS, CDR2 SASEGT. V shed 5 bases, J shed 2 bases, and the junction held 4 bases outside the gene matches.

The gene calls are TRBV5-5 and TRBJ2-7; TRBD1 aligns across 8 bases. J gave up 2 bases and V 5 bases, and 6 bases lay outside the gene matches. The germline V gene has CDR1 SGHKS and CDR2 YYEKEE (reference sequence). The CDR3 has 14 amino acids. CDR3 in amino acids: CASRNGQGTYEQYF. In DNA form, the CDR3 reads TGTGCCAGCAGGAACGGACAGGGAACCTACGAGCAGTACTTC.

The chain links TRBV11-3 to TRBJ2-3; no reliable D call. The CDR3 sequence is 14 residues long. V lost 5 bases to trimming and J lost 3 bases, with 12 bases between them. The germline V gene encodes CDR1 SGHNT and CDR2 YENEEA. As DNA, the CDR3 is TGTGCCAGCAGCCCGTTCGAGGAAACAGATACGCAGTATTTT. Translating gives CASSPFEETDTQYF.

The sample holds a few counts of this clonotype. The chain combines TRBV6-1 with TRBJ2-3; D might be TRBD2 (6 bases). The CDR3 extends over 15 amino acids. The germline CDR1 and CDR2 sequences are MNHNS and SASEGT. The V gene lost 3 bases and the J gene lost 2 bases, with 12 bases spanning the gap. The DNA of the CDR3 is TGTGCCAGCAGTGACGTCGGGGGTCCCACAGATACGCAGTATTTT. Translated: CASSDVGGPTDTQYF.

The chain's CDR3 is CASSGSTGGEYEQYF. In DNA, the CDR3 is TGTGCCAGCAGCGGGAGTACAGGGGGCGAGTACGAGCAGTACTTC. The chain recombines TRBV9 with TRBJ2-7; 9 nucleotides align to TRBD1. V lost 3 bases and J lost 4; bases outside the gene matches: 8. Germline V gives CDR1 SGDLS, CDR2 YYNGEE. CDR3 length equals 15 residues. The full variable domain, rest sourced from reference TRBV9 and TRBJ2-7, is DSGVTQTPKHLITATGQRVTLRCSPRSGDLSVYWYQQSLDQGLQFLIQYYNGEERAKGNILERFSAQQFPDLHSELNLSSLELGDSALYFCASSGSTGGEYEQYFGPGTRLTVT.

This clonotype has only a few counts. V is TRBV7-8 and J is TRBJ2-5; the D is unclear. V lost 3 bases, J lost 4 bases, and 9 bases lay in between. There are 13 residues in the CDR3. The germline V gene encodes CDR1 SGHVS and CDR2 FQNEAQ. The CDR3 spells CASSFVRTETQYF. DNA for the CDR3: TGTGCCAGCAGCTTCGTCCGTACAGAGACCCAGTACTTC.